These T cell receptor beta chains were read from a single sample in a study of T-cell memory formation after mild COVID-19. TCRdb independently ran MiXCR on the 5' RACE reads; one entry per CDR3 protein. This sample yields about 250,000 distinct CDR3 sequences, of which roughly 14% are seen a single time; 2.1% belongs to the top ten. The sequencing input was PBMCs or a T cell subset sorted from them (not recorded which). The source of these receptors is an adult woman who had mild COVID-19 (a few samples of this study predate the infection). Cell type and time point are not known. The CDR3 runs from the conserved cysteine through the conserved F or W. A D gene is named only where the DNA matches it firmly. Not every row has a clone size; where given, it reads once, few, many or a size class.

clone size	J gene	D gene	V gene	CDR3 DNA	CDR3 protein
many	TRBJ2-7	-	TRBV7-6	TGTGCCAGTTCGAGGGGGGGCTCCTCCTACGAGCAGTACTTC	CASSRGGSSYEQYF
many	TRBJ2-7	TRBD2	TRBV12-3/TRBV12-4	TGTGCCAGCAGTAATAGCGGGGGACCCTACGAGCAGTACTTC	CASSNSGGPYEQYF
few	TRBJ2-7	-	TRBV5-1	TGCGCCAGCAGCTTGTATTCGGGTGACTTCTCCTACGAGCAGTACTTC	CASSLYSGDFSYEQYF
many	TRBJ1-3	-	TRBV4-3	TGCGCCAGCAGCCAAGATAGGTCCGGAAACACCATATATTTT	CASSQDRSGNTIYF
-	TRBJ2-5	TRBD2	TRBV10-3	TGTGCCATCAGTGAAGGTAGCGGGAGGCTTGAGACCCAGTACTTC	CAISEGSGRLETQYF
-	TRBJ2-7	TRBD2	TRBV9	TGTGCCAGCAGCGGGGCCGGGAGGGCCTACGAGCAGTACTTC	CASSGAGRAYEQYF
few	TRBJ2-1	TRBD2	TRBV11-3	TGTGCCAGCAGCTTAGGGGGACTACTCCAGTTCTTC	CASSLGGLLQFF
few	TRBJ2-1	-	TRBV3-1	TGTGCCAGCAGCCAAGACCTATCCAGGGGCGAGCAGTTCTTC	CASSQDLSRGEQFF
-	TRBJ1-6	-	TRBV4-1	TGCGCCAGCAGCCAAGAGAGTGGGGTAGTAACCCTCCACTTT	CASSQESGVVTLHF
few	TRBJ2-1	-	TRBV9	TGTGCCAGCAGCGTAGACAAGGATGAGCAGTTCTTC	CASSVDKDEQFF
-	TRBJ2-6	TRBD1	TRBV28	TGTGCCAGCAGTGGACAGGCCCTCTCTGGGGCCAACGTCCTGACTTTC	CASSGQALSGANVLTF
-	TRBJ2-6	-	TRBV4-2	TGTGCCAGCAGCCCTACAGGACTCTCTGGGGCCAACGTCCTGACTTTC	CASSPTGLSGANVLTF
few	TRBJ2-1	-	TRBV7-6	TGTGCCAGCAGCTTATCGGCGGTCTACAATGAGCAGTTCTTC	CASSLSAVYNEQFF
-	TRBJ1-2	-	TRBV19	TGTGCCAGTAGTATAGCAGGGGTCTATGGCTACACCTTC	CASSIAGVYGYTF
once	TRBJ2-1	TRBD2	TRBV6-5	TGTGCCAGCAGTTACTCAGGGACTAGCCTCACCCACTCCTACAATGAGCAGTTCTTC	CASSYSGTSLTHSYNEQFF
-	TRBJ2-1	-	TRBV27	TGTGCCAGCAGTTCAGGGCTAGCCTACACCGGAGGTGAGCAGTTCTTC	CASSSGLAYTGGEQFF
-	TRBJ2-3	-	TRBV27	TGTGCCAGCAGTTTCACGGCTACCGATACGCAGTATTTT	CASSFTATDTQYF
-	TRBJ2-7	-	TRBV7-2	TGTGCCAGCAGCTTAATGAGGGGAGACGAGCAGTACTTC	CASSLMRGDEQYF
-	TRBJ2-2	-	TRBV12-3/TRBV12-4	TGTGCCAGCAGTTTCAGGAGTAGGAGGTCCGGGGAGCTGTTTTTT	CASSFRSRRSGELFF
few	TRBJ2-2	TRBD2	TRBV15	TGTGCCACCAGCAGAGGAGGGACTAGCGGAGCCACCGGGGAGCTGTTTTTT	CATSRGGTSGATGELFF
-	TRBJ1-1	TRBD1	TRBV6-6	TGTGCCAGCAGTTTCTCGACAGGGACTGAAGCTTTCTTT	CASSFSTGTEAFF
-	TRBJ2-1	TRBD2	TRBV5-1	TGCGCCAGCAGCCCCCAGACTAGCCTTGTCCTCATAAATGAGCAGTTCTTC	CASSPQTSLVLINEQFF
-	TRBJ2-5	-	TRBV20-1	TGCAGTGCTCGGGTTAATCAGGAGACCCAGTACTTC	CSARVNQETQYF
few	TRBJ1-2	-	TRBV3-1	TGTGCCAGCAGCCAAGGGGCAGGCTACACCTTC	CASSQGAGYTF
few	TRBJ1-1	-	TRBV7-9	TGTGCCAGCAGCTTACCCCGCGGGAACACTGAAGCTTTCTTT	CASSLPRGNTEAFF
-	TRBJ2-2	TRBD2	TRBV29-1	TGCAGCGTAGACGGGACTAGCGGGGTAACCGGGGAGCTGTTTTTT	CSVDGTSGVTGELFF
many	TRBJ1-1	-	TRBV7-9	TGTGCCAGCAGCCTTGACACGAACACTGAAGCTTTCTTT	CASSLDTNTEAFF
many	TRBJ2-7	-	TRBV5-1	TGCGCCAGCAGCTTATCGACAGTTTTCTCCTACGAGCAGTACTTC	CASSLSTVFSYEQYF
-	TRBJ2-7	-	TRBV5-1	TGCGCCAGCAGCTTCCAGGGCGCGAGCTCCTACGAGCAGTACTTC	CASSFQGASSYEQYF
-	TRBJ2-3	-	TRBV5-1	TGCGCCAGCAGCCCTCGGTTCGCAGATACGCAGTATTTT	CASSPRFADTQYF
-	TRBJ1-1	-	TRBV12-3/TRBV12-4	TGTGCCAGCACCTATTCGGGTATGTCTGAAGCTTTCTTT	CASTYSGMSEAFF
few	TRBJ2-1	TRBD2	TRBV11-3	TGTGCCAGCAGCCGAAGGGGGACTAGCGGATACAATGAGCAGTTCTTC	CASSRRGTSGYNEQFF
-	TRBJ2-1	TRBD2	TRBV20-1	TGCAGTGCTACCAAATCAGGGACTAGCGGGGGTTTATACAATGAGCAGTTCTTC	CSATKSGTSGGLYNEQFF
few	TRBJ2-1	TRBD2	TRBV29-1	TGCAGCGTTCTCCAGGGACTAGCGGTGTACAATGAGCAGTTCTTC	CSVLQGLAVYNEQFF
few	TRBJ1-2	-	TRBV5-1	TGCGCCAGCAGCTGGGAGAATAGCGTCTATGGCTACACCTTC	CASSWENSVYGYTF
many	TRBJ1-1	TRBD1	TRBV11-1	TGTGCCAGCAGCTCACAGGGGAGGCGGGGAATAATGAACACTGAAGCTTTCTTT	CASSSQGRRGIMNTEAFF
few	TRBJ1-1	-	TRBV10-3	TGTGCCATCAGTCCTTCGACTGGGACTGAAGCTTTCTTT	CAISPSTGTEAFF
few	TRBJ2-1	-	TRBV2	TGTGCCAGCAGTGAAGGGTTGACTAGTCTTGGGCAGTTCTTC	CASSEGLTSLGQFF
few	TRBJ2-3	TRBD2	TRBV18	TGTGCCAGCTCACCCGTAAGACTAGCGGGAGCCAGACCTAGCACAGATACGCAGTATTTT	CASSPVRLAGARPSTDTQYF
-	TRBJ2-1	-	TRBV6-2/TRBV6-3	TGTGCCAGCAGTTACCTTGCTGGCGGGATATCCTACAATGAGCAGTTCTTC	CASSYLAGGISYNEQFF
many	TRBJ2-7	-	TRBV7-3	TGTGCCAGCAGCCCCTCCGGGAGCTACGAGCAGTACTTC	CASSPSGSYEQYF
few	TRBJ2-5	TRBD1	TRBV24-1	TGTGCCACCAGTGATTTTGGGACAGGGTGGGAGACCCAGTACTTC	CATSDFGTGWETQYF
-	TRBJ1-4	TRBD1	TRBV10-3	TGTGCCATCAGGGGGGACAGGGCCGGTGAAAAACTGTTTTTT	CAIRGDRAGEKLFF
many	TRBJ2-7	-	TRBV18	TGTGCCAGCTCACCACCCGCGGCTTCCTACGAGCAGTACTTC	CASSPPAASYEQYF
-	TRBJ2-3	TRBD2	TRBV7-2	TGTGCCAGCACGTTAATGGCTAGCGGGGGGGCAGATACGCAGTATTTT	CASTLMASGGADTQYF
few	TRBJ2-6	-	TRBV5-5	TGTGCCAGCACCCATGCCGCGCAGGTTGGGTTCTCTGGGGCCAACGTCCTGACTTTC	CASTHAAQVGFSGANVLTF
few	TRBJ1-2	-	TRBV6-5	TGTGCCAGCAGTTACTCGACATCTCGTTTTGGTGGCTACACCTTC	CASSYSTSRFGGYTF
-	TRBJ1-1	-	TRBV12-3/TRBV12-4	TGTGCCACGTTCCCCCTTTTTCAGGCAGGGCACTTGAACACTGAAGCTTTCTTT	CATFPLFQAGHLNTEAFF
-	TRBJ2-3	TRBD2	TRBV20-1	TGCAGTGCTAGAGCAGGGAGGGGCGCAGATACGCAGTATTTT	CSARAGRGADTQYF
-	TRBJ2-3	TRBD2	TRBV28	TGTGCCAGCAGTTTGGCGGGAGAAAAGGCAGATACGCAGTATTTT	CASSLAGEKADTQYF
few	TRBJ1-1	-	TRBV6-6	TGTGCCAGCAGTTACTCGTTGGGCAGGGAGTTGGCTTTCTTT	CASSYSLGRELAFF
many	TRBJ1-5	TRBD1	TRBV5-5	TGTGCCAGCAGCCCGGACAGGGGAGGCAATCAGCCCCAGCATTTT	CASSPDRGGNQPQHF
-	TRBJ2-1	TRBD1	TRBV7-2	TGTGCCAGCAGCTTTAGGGCAGGGGGCTATGGTGAGCAGTTCTTC	CASSFRAGGYGEQFF
few	TRBJ2-5	TRBD2	TRBV19	TGTGCCAGTAGTCCCAGGACTAGCGGCCCTCAAGAGACCCAGTACTTC	CASSPRTSGPQETQYF
-	TRBJ1-2	-	TRBV20-1	TGCAGTGCGGGGGGCGGGAAAACTAACTATGGCTACACCTTC	CSAGGGKTNYGYTF
-	TRBJ1-2	TRBD1	TRBV7-3	TGTGCCAGCAGCCCGACAGGGAAGGACGGCTACACCTTC	CASSPTGKDGYTF
-	TRBJ1-2	-	TRBV24-1	TGTGCCACCAGTCGCGGTAGCTCAGGGACGGCTAGCAAAGGCTACACCTTC	CATSRGSSGTASKGYTF
-	TRBJ2-7	-	TRBV5-1	TGCGCCAGCAGCTTGGTAGGGTCCACCTACGAGCAGTACTTC	CASSLVGSTYEQYF
few	TRBJ1-1	-	TRBV2	TGTGCCAGCAGCAAAGAGAGGCGGGACACTGAAGCTTTCTTT	CASSKERRDTEAFF
-	TRBJ2-7	-	TRBV20-1	TGCGCGGTGCCCCGGGGTTACGAGCAGTACTTC	CAVPRGYEQYF